The source of this TCR beta chain is a study of OX40 agonist ivuxolimab in advanced cancers. About the research overall: Patients received intravenous ivuxolimab every 2 weeks at 0.01 to 10 mg/kg. Patients treated during dose escalation were battling hepatocellular carcinoma, melanoma, renal cell or head and neck cancer.

Some clones are missing from TCRdb's copy, which holds only in-frame ones; the method was immunoSEQ multiplex PCR. This sample has 60,000 to 85,000 clones, with more than 75% found just once. Germline CDR1 SEHNR, CDR2 FQNEAQ (reference sequence). This CDR3 region has 15 residues. V was pared by 2 bases and J by 7 bases, with 15 bases between. The table lists this clone with a few counts. What it recognizes is unknown. Findings and limits, study-wide: Among expanded peripheral T cells, antigen specificity went undetermined. CD4+ and CD8+ blood T cells expanded clonally by week 6 at 0.1 to 3.0 mg/kg.

The sample was CD4+ or CD8+ T cells sorted from blood, taken in a trial of the OX40 agonist ivuxolimab. The TCR sequence derives from an adult with an advanced solid tumor such as melanoma, head and neck, liver or kidney cancer. The chain joins TRBV7-9 to TRBJ1-5, with a possible D match to TRBD1 (6 bases). The CDR3 here is CASSLMGAGLQPQHF. The CDR3 nucleotides are TGTGCCAGCAGCTTAATGGGGGCAGGGCTACAGCCCCAGCATTTT.